These 10 T cell receptor beta chains originate from one sample sequenced in a study of T-cell reconstitution after alpha-beta-depleted transplantation in children. Unique molecular identifiers were incorporated into the prepared TCRbeta library. TCRdb processed the PCR reads anew with MiXCR; each CDR3 protein has one entry. The table has approximately 390,000 distinct CDR3 sequences, about a tenth seen once; the top ten hold approximately 5%. The starting material was PBMCs from the stem cell graft donor, obtained from the stem cell graft. The receptors stem from a human donor who donated a stem cell graft to a child with acute myeloid leukemia.

The chain combines TRBV11-2 with TRBJ1-4, with D perhaps matching TRBD1 (5 bases). V lost 6 bases, J lost 10 bases, and 9 bases lay in between. The CDR3 spans 11 residues. Germline CDR1 is SGHAT and CDR2 is FQNNGV. Here the CDR3 DNA reads TGTGCCAGCAGTTCTACAGGAAAACTGTTTTTT. This codes for CASSSTGKLFF.

This clonotype was picked up a small number of times. The gene calls are TRBV29-1 and TRBJ1-1; D is unclear. CDR3 length: 13 residues. Trimming stripped 7 bases from V and 1 base from J, with 13 bases between. Germline values: CDR1 SQVTM, CDR2 ANQGSEA. CDR3 residues: CSGEEGANTEAFF. CDR3 in DNA: TGCAGCGGCGAAGAGGGAGCGAACACTGAAGCTTTCTTT. Looking up the rest from reference TRBV29-1 and TRBJ1-1 gives the full variable domain: SAVISQKPSRDICQRGTSLTIQCQVDSQVTMMFWYRQQPGQSLTLIATANQGSEATYESGFVIDKFPISRPNLTFSTLTVSNMSPEDSSIYLCSGEEGANTEAFFGQGTRLTVV.

The chain is built from TRBV7-3 and TRBJ2-3; 10 nucleotides agree with TRBD2. Germline CDR1 SGHTA, CDR2 FQGTGA. The CDR3 is 14 amino acids. The J segment lost 4 bases and the V segment lost 5 bases, leaving 3 bases of the junction unmatched. CDR3 DNA sequence: TGTGCCAGCAGCGGAGCGGGAGGGGCAGATACGCAGTATTTT. It translates to CASSGAGGADTQYF.

J is TRBJ1-2 and V is TRBV6-1, with no clear D. The CDR3 is made up of 15 amino acids. Trimming took 5 bases from V and 7 from J, leaving 20 bases between them. The V gene's germline CDR1 is MNHNS and CDR2 SASEGT. Here the CDR3 reads CASSQLSGSTVGYTF. CDR3 in DNA: TGTGCCAGCAGTCAACTCTCGGGCAGCACGGTTGGCTACACCTTC.

The CDR3 reads CASSRQGSLGEQYV. The CDR3 nucleotides are TGCGCCAGCAGCCGACAGGGGTCTTTGGGCGAGCAGTACGTC. The gene calls are TRBV10-2 and TRBJ2-7; 8 bases map to TRBD1. The germline V gene has CDR1 WSHSY and CDR2 SAAADI. With V trimmed by 6 bases and J by 6 bases, 10 bases remained unmatched. The length of the CDR3 is 14 residues.

The chain uses TRBV5-1 and TRBJ2-2, with D perhaps matching TRBD2 (6 bases). This CDR3 is built from 16 residues. Germline V gene lookup returns CDR1 SGHRS and CDR2 YFSETQ. Between the trimmed V and J ends, which lost 6 bases and 2 bases, there was a span of 17 bases. CDR3 in DNA: TGCGCCAGCACCCTCTACGGGCGGGACAACACCGGGGAGCTGTTTTTT. Translating it yields CASTLYGRDNTGELFF.

This clonotype was counted a few times. The CDR3 loop is CASSQGSNSNQPQHF. CDR3 nucleotides: TGTGCCAGCAGCCAAGGTTCGAATAGCAATCAGCCCCAGCATTTT. This chain uses TRBV3-1 with TRBJ1-5; D call uncertain. Germline V gives CDR1 LGHDT, CDR2 YNNKEL (reference sequence). The V and J ends lost 1 base and 0 bases respectively, with 7 bases between them. The CDR3 has 15 amino acids.

The chain combines TRBV3-1 with TRBJ2-1; D gene unclear. CDR3 size: 17 residues. Trimming removed 10 bases from V and 6 bases from J, with 28 bases in between. In germline, CDR1 is LGHDT, CDR2 YNNKEL (reference sequence). CDR3 in DNA: TGTGCCACCTGCCCCTCCTCCGCCCGTTGGCAATCCAATGAGCAGTTCTTC. The encoded protein is CATCPSSARWQSNEQFF.

This clonotype was seen a few times. The chain recombines TRBV5-1 with TRBJ2-7; 9 bases match TRBD1. The ends lost 2 bases at V and 4 bases at J; junction bases unmatched: 7. The CDR3 consists of 15 residues. The germline V gene has CDR1 SGHRS and CDR2 YFSETQ. As DNA, the CDR3 is TGCGCCAGCAGCTTACAGGGGGCTCAGGGGTACGAGCAGTACTTC. Translating gives CASSLQGAQGYEQYF.

In DNA form, the CDR3 reads TGCGCCAGCAGCGCCGGACAGGGCCGCAATCAGCCCCAGCATTTT. It translates to CASSAGQGRNQPQHF. This chain joins TRBV5-1 and TRBJ1-5; TRBD1 aligns across 8 bases. V lost 4 bases to trimming and J lost 2 bases; unmatched junction nucleotides: 5. CDR1 SGHRS and CDR2 YFSETQ come from the germline V gene. The CDR3 contains 15 residues.